This section outlines one TCR beta chain sequence together with its context. The sample originates from a study of blood T cell repertoires in COVID-19. Study in general: COVID-19 samples, acute and convalescent, were from the United States, Italy and Spain.

Sequenced by immunoSEQ multiplex PCR; TCRdb stores in-frame clones only, minus some. The data show some 490,000 clones, approximately 90% seen once. Individuals aged about 18 to 89 years were recruited from roughly 22 US areas. Which cohort a participant joined came from the clinical history participants gave. Symptom resolution, clearance, or two negative PCRs marked the recovered donors of Cohort 3. The CDR3 extends over 15 amino acids. In germline, CDR1 is LNHDA, CDR2 SQIVND (reference sequence). The V end lost 4 bases, the J end lost 1 base, and 13 bases lay between the germline ends. The chain has TRBV19 and TRBJ1-1; a weak D match, TRBD1 (6 bases). The source material was PBMCs or T cells enriched from blood (not recorded which). This receptor was obtained from an older woman who had recovered from COVID-19. The CDR3 here is CASSTGWTENTEAFF. Here the CDR3 DNA reads TGTGCCAGTAGTACCGGATGGACAGAGAACACTGAAGCTTTCTTT.